This is a list of T cell receptor beta chains from one sample in a study of cytomegalovirus exposure and HLA in healthy donors. Sequenced by immunoSEQ multiplex PCR; TCRdb stores in-frame clones only, minus some. The data contain over 150,000 clones, around 84% of them seen just once; the ten biggest clones take up approximately 2%. Sample: PBMCs. Every receptor here comes from a human donor in good health. Each CDR3 is given with its conserved first and last residue. The order of the fields is CDR3 DNA, CDR3 protein, V gene, clone size, D gene, J gene. D genes are given only for firm matches. Clone size is stated in some rows and not others, as once, few, many or a class when expanded.

TGTGCCAGCAGCAGACTAGCGGGAACAGATACGCAGTATTTT CASSRLAGTDTQYF TRBV28 . TRBD2 TRBJ2-3
TGCGCCAGCAGCTATGGACAGGCGGGCACCGGGGAGCTGTTTTTT CASSYGQAGTGELFF TRBV5-1 . TRBD1 TRBJ2-2
TGCAGCATCCAGACTAGCGGGACTGCCTACGAGCAGTACTTC CSIQTSGTAYEQYF TRBV29-1 . TRBD2 TRBJ2-7
TGTGCCAGCTCGGAGTCGGGGGGCGCTGGCTACACCTTC CASSESGGAGYTF TRBV28 few . TRBJ1-2
TGCAGCGTTGAAGAGGGAGCTGGTCAGCCCCAGCATTTT CSVEEGAGQPQHF TRBV29-1 . . TRBJ1-5
TGTGCCAGCAGCCCCCAGAATGGAAACACCATATATTTT CASSPQNGNTIYF TRBV7-2 . . TRBJ1-3
TGCGCCAGCAGCCGAAGAGATTACAATGAGCAGTTCTTC CASSRRDYNEQFF TRBV4-3 . . TRBJ2-1
TGCAGCGTTGATCAGCAAGCGGAGACCCAGTACTTC CSVDQQAETQYF TRBV29-1 . . TRBJ2-5
TGCGCCAGCAGCCAGACCGTGCGGGGGGACCTCATGAACACTGAAGCTTTCTTT CASSQTVRGDLMNTEAFF TRBV4-3 once . TRBJ1-1
TGTGCCACCCGGGACAGGGGATATAGCAATCAGCCCCAGCATTTT CATRDRGYSNQPQHF TRBV28 . TRBD1 TRBJ1-5
TGTGCCAGCAGCTCCGTAGCCAAAAACATTCAGTACTTC CASSSVAKNIQYF TRBV7-8 . . TRBJ2-4
TGTGCCAGCAGCCAGGGGGCAGGGACAGATACGCAGTATTTT CASSQGAGTDTQYF TRBV7-6 once TRBD1 TRBJ2-3
TGTGCCAGCAGCTTGTGGGGGGTCGGCTATGGCTACACCTTC CASSLWGVGYGYTF TRBV5-6 . . TRBJ1-2
TGTGCCAGCAGCCGACTAGCGGGAGGATCCTACGAGCAGTACTTC CASSRLAGGSYEQYF TRBV5-4 . TRBD2 TRBJ2-7
TGCGCCAGCAGCCAAAAACTAGCGGGAGGGTTCCAAGAGACCCAGTACTTC CASSQKLAGGFQETQYF TRBV4-1 once TRBD2 TRBJ2-5
TGTGCCAGCAGTTTTTCGGCGGGGGGAAGCACAGATACGCAGTATTTT CASSFSAGGSTDTQYF TRBV27 . TRBD2 TRBJ2-3
TGTGCCAGCACGGGGGGCGACGAGCAGTACTTC CASTGGDEQYF TRBV6-5 few . TRBJ2-7
TGTGCCAGCAGCGGCCGGGCGGGACAGGGACTCTACGAGCAGTACTTC CASSGRAGQGLYEQYF TRBV7-9 . TRBD1 TRBJ2-7
TGTGCCAGCAGCCAAGGGTGGCGGTACGAGCAGTACTTC CASSQGWRYEQYF TRBV14 . . TRBJ2-7
TGTGCCAGCAGTGACAGGGGTTCAACTAATGAAAAACTGTTTTTT CASSDRGSTNEKLFF TRBV2 . . TRBJ1-4
TGCGCCAGCAGCTTGGACAGGGTGAACACTGAAGCTTTCTTT CASSLDRVNTEAFF TRBV5-1 . . TRBJ1-1
TGTGCCACCAGCGTACGGGACAGGAGCACAGATACGCAGTATTTT CATSVRDRSTDTQYF TRBV15 . TRBD1 TRBJ2-3
TGTGCCAGTAGTATTTCCCTAGCGGGAGGGTCCTACGAGCAGTACTTC CASSISLAGGSYEQYF TRBV19 . TRBD2 TRBJ2-7
TGTGCCAGCAGCCCCAGACAGGGTGTGAACACTGAAGCTTTCTTT CASSPRQGVNTEAFF TRBV7-6 few TRBD1 TRBJ1-1
TGTGCCAGCAGCTTTAGGGGCAGAAACACCGGGGAGCTGTTTTTT CASSFRGRNTGELFF TRBV7-2 . . TRBJ2-2
TGTGCCACCAGCAGAAGAGAGGTTCGGGGAGGCACAGATACGCAGTATTTT CATSRREVRGGTDTQYF TRBV15 . . TRBJ2-3
TGTGCCAGCAGCTTAGACGGGAGAGGGGACGAGCAGTACTTC CASSLDGRGDEQYF TRBV11-3 . . TRBJ2-7
TGTGCCAGCAGTTTTCCCCCGGGGTCCCACGAGCAGTACTTC CASSFPPGSHEQYF TRBV28 . . TRBJ2-7
TGTGCCAGCAGCTCCGGGGGAGGCTACACCTTC CASSSGGGYTF TRBV5-4 . . TRBJ1-2
TGTGCCAGCAGTTTATCGGGGCGGGAGGGCCGGGCCCAGTACTTC CASSLSGREGRAQYF TRBV28 . TRBD2 TRBJ2-5
TGCGCCAGCAGCTGGGACTTCCAAGAGACCCAGTACTTC CASSWDFQETQYF TRBV5-1 . . TRBJ2-5
TGCGCCAGCAGTTTGCCAGGACAGGGACGTGGCTACACCTTC CASSLPGQGRGYTF TRBV5-1 . TRBD1 TRBJ1-2
TGCGCCAGCGGGACTAGCGGGCCAGATACGCAGTATTTT CASGTSGPDTQYF TRBV5-1 once TRBD2 TRBJ2-3
TGCGCCAGCAGCTTGGTTGCGGCGAGCTCCTACGAGCAGTACTTC CASSLVAASSYEQYF TRBV5-1 . . TRBJ2-7
TGTGCCAGCAGTTCCTACAGGGGTGAGGGTGTTACTGAAGCTTTCTTT CASSSYRGEGVTEAFF TRBV27 . TRBD1 TRBJ1-1
TGCGCCAGCAGCTTGGCCGGCAGTCTTTTGAGGGACAGACGAAGGGAAAAACTGTTTTTT CASSLAGSLLRDRRREKLFF TRBV5-1 . TRBD1 TRBJ1-4
TGCGCCAGCAGCCTTTGGGGAGGGGCATGGGGCGACTATGGCTACACCTTC CASSLWGGAWGDYGYTF TRBV4-3 . . TRBJ1-2
TGTGCCAGCAGTAAACGAGGGAGGGTGAACTATGGCTACACCTTC CASSKRGRVNYGYTF TRBV6-5 . . TRBJ1-2
TGTGCCAGCACCACGGGGACAGGGGCCTACAATGAGCAGTTCTTC CASTTGTGAYNEQFF TRBV28 . TRBD1 TRBJ2-1
TGCGCCAGCAGCCAAAAAACTCGGGAGAATGAGCAGTTCTTC CASSQKTRENEQFF TRBV4-1 . . TRBJ2-1
TGTGCCTGGGGCCCCGGGACAGGGGGTGAAAAACTGTTTTTT CAWGPGTGGEKLFF TRBV30 . TRBD1 TRBJ1-4
TGCAGTGCTAGAGATCGGGGTGAGCAGTTCTTC CSARDRGEQFF TRBV20-1 . . TRBJ2-1
TGTGCCAGCAGCTTAGTTTTCGGGGGGACAGAAGCTTTCTTT CASSLVFGGTEAFF TRBV11-2 once . TRBJ1-1
TGCGCCAGCAGCATCAGTATTTCCTACGAGCAGTACTTC CASSISISYEQYF TRBV4-1 once . TRBJ2-7
TGTGCCAGCACCTTACGAGGTACAATCCACGAGCAGTACTTC CASTLRGTIHEQYF TRBV5-8 . . TRBJ2-7
TGTGCCAGCAGTGAATCTACCGGAGAAGCTAACTATGGCTACACCTTC CASSESTGEANYGYTF TRBV25-1 . . TRBJ1-2
TGTGCCAGCAGCAACAGGGACGAGCAGTACTTC CASSNRDEQYF TRBV2 . . TRBJ2-7
TGTGCCAGCGACAGGGGCAATCAGCCCCAGCATTTT CASDRGNQPQHF TRBV2 few TRBD1 TRBJ1-5
TGTGCCAGCAGCTTAGGTATTCAGGGTCCGAATGAGCAGTTCTTC CASSLGIQGPNEQFF TRBV7-2 . . TRBJ2-1
TGTGCCAGCAGCGTAGGAGGGCTCCTGCGGACCGGGGAGCTGTTTTTT CASSVGGLLRTGELFF TRBV9 . . TRBJ2-2
TGTGCCAGTACAAGGACAGGGGGCGTTGAGACCCAGTACTTC CASTRTGGVETQYF TRBV9 . TRBD1 TRBJ2-5
TGTGCCAGCAGCCCCCAGGGGAATCTAGGCACTGAAGCTTTCTTT CASSPQGNLGTEAFF TRBV9 . . TRBJ1-1
TGCGCCAGCAGCTTTGGGACTAGCGGCCAGGGCTACGAGCAGTACTTC CASSFGTSGQGYEQYF TRBV5-1 . TRBD2 TRBJ2-7
TGTGCCAGCGGCTTCGCGGGGTTCCTTCACACCGGGGAGCTGTTTTTT CASGFAGFLHTGELFF TRBV5-6 . . TRBJ2-2
TGTGCCACCCGGGTGGGAGTTCAGAGTTCCTACGAGCAGTACTTC CATRVGVQSSYEQYF TRBV19 . . TRBJ2-7